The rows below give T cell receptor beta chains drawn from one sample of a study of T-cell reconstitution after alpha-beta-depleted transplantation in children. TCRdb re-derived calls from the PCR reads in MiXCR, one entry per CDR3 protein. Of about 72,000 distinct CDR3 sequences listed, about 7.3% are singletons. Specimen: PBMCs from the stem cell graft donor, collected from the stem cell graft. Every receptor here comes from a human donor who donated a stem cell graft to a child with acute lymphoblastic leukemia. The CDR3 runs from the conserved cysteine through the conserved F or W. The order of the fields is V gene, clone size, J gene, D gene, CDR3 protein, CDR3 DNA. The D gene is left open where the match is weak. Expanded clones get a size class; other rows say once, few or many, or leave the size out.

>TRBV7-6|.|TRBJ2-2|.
CASSLAPGTQRDSGELFF
TGTGCCAGCAGCTTAGCCCCCGGGACCCAGAGGGACTCCGGGGAGCTGTTTTTT
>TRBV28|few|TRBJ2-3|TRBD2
CASTEGGRGEDTQYF
TGTGCCAGCACCGAGGGCGGGAGGGGAGAGGATACGCAGTATTTT
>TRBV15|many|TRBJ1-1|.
CATKDTMNTEAFF
TGTGCCACTAAGGACACCATGAACACTGAAGCTTTCTTT
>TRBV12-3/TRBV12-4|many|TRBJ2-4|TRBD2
CASSPGTSAIPIQYF
TGTGCCAGCAGCCCCGGGACTAGCGCTATCCCCATTCAGTACTTC
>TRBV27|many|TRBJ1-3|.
CASSWGPGNTIYF
TGTGCCAGCAGTTGGGGACCCGGAAACACCATATATTTT
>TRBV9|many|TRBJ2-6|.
CASNAPVSGANVLTF
TGTGCCAGCAATGCCCCGGTCTCTGGGGCCAACGTCCTGACTTTC
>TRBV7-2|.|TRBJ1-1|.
CAISLSRNTQAFF
TGTGCCATCAGCTTATCCAGGAACACTCAAGCTTTCTTT
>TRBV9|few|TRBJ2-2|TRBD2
CASSTRTSGPKGELFF
TGTGCCAGCAGCACCCGGACTAGCGGTCCCAAGGGGGAGCTGTTTTTT
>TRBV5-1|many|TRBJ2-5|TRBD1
CASQSGTGRETQYF
TGCGCCAGCCAATCCGGGACAGGGAGGGAGACCCAGTACTTC
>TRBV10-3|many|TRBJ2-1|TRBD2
CAISASLAGNHEQFF
TGTGCCATCAGTGCGTCCCTAGCGGGGAATCATGAGCAGTTCTTC
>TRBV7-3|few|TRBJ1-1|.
CASSLGLGNTEAFF
TGTGCCAGCAGCTTAGGTTTGGGGAACACTGAAGCTTTCTTT
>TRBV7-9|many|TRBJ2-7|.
CASSLEGLRPTPDEQYF
TGTGCCAGCAGCTTAGAAGGCTTACGTCCAACACCGGACGAGCAGTACTTC
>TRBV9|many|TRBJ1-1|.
CASSVDGGHTEAFF
TGTGCCAGCAGCGTAGACGGGGGCCACACTGAAGCTTTCTTT
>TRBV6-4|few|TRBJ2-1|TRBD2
CASSDSGDYNEQFF
TGTGCCAGCAGTGACAGCGGGGATTACAATGAGCAGTTCTTC
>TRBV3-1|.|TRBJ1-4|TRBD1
CSSCRRQGAGANEKLFF
TGTTCCAGCTGCCGCCGACAGGGGGCCGGGGCTAATGAAAAACTGTTTTTT
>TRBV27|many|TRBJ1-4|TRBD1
CASSFGQAGNEKLFF
TGTGCCAGCAGTTTCGGACAGGCGGGAAATGAAAAACTGTTTTTT
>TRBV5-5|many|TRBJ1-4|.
CASSLHQASATNEKLFF
TGTGCCAGCAGCTTGCACCAAGCGTCTGCAACTAATGAAAAACTGTTTTTT
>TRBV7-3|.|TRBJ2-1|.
CASSLSGNNEQFF
TGTGCCAGCAGCTTAAGCGGCAACAATGAGCAGTTCTTC
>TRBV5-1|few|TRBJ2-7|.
CASSLQRSSYEQYF
TGCGCCAGCAGCTTGCAGCGGAGCTCCTACGAGCAGTACTTC
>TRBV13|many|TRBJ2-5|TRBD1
CASSPRDSKETQYF
TGTGCCAGCAGCCCTCGGGACAGCAAAGAGACCCAGTACTTC
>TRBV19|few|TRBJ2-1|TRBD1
CASSHRGNLNEQFF
TGTGCCAGTAGTCACAGGGGAAATCTCAATGAGCAGTTCTTC
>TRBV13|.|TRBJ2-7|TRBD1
CASSFPGQGLYEQYF
TGTGCCAGCAGCTTCCCGGGACAGGGCCTCTACGAGCAGTACTTC
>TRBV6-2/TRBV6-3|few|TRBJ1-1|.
CASRPGGAYLNTEAFF
TGTGCCAGCAGGCCAGGTGGGGCATATTTGAACACTGAAGCTTTCTTT
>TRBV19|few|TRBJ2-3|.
CASSMKEDTQYF
TGTGCCAGTAGTATGAAGGAGGATACGCAGTATTTT
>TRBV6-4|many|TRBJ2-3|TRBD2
CASSRRAGDTDTQYF
TGTGCCAGCAGCCGACGAGCGGGAGACACAGATACGCAGTATTTT
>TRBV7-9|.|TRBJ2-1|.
CASSSTSYNEQFF
TGTGCCAGCAGCTCTACTAGCTACAATGAGCAGTTCTTC
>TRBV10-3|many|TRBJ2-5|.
CAISTTETPRETQYF
TGTGCCATCAGCACTACAGAAACCCCAAGGGAGACCCAGTACTTC
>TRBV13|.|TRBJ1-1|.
CASSLLGAGRTEAFF
TGTGCCAGCAGCTTACTCGGGGCGGGTAGAACTGAAGCTTTCTTT
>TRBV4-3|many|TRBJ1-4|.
CASSAALGEGNEKLFF
TGCGCCAGCAGCGCCGCCCTCGGGGAAGGTAATGAAAAACTGTTTTTT
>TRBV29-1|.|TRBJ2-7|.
CSVGGSVAYEQYF
TGCAGCGTTGGGGGGTCCGTTGCCTACGAGCAGTACTTC
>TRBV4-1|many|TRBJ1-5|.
CASSQAGRGINQPQHF
TGCGCCAGCAGCCAAGCGGGTAGGGGCATCAATCAGCCCCAGCATTTT
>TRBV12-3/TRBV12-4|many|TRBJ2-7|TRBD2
CASSLLVSGGGKQYF
TGTGCCAGCAGTTTATTAGTTTCGGGGGGGGGAAAGCAGTACTTC
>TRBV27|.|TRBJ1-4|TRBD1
CASSLSKGQGMELFF
TGTGCCAGCAGTTTATCGAAGGGACAGGGGATGGAACTGTTTTTT
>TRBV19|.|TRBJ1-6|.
CASSHRLGRSNNSPLHF
TGTGCCAGTAGCCACCGTCTGGGAAGGAGCAATAATTCACCCCTCCACTTT
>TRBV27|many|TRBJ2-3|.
CASTNPRSYTQYF
TGTGCCAGCACCAATCCCAGGTCGTATACGCAGTATTTT
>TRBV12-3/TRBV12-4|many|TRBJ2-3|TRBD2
CASSTHLAGRTDTQYF
TGTGCCAGCAGCACCCACTTAGCGGGGCGCACAGATACGCAGTATTTT
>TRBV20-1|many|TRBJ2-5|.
CSARVGQGALHFF
.
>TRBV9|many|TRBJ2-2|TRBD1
CASSGQGLAGELFF
TGTGCCAGCAGCGGACAGGGTTTAGCCGGGGAGCTGTTTTTT
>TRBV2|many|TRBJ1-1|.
CASSPEMNTEAFF
TGTGCCAGCAGTCCTGAGATGAACACTGAAGCTTTCTTT
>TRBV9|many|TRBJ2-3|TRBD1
CASSTGTGRSTDTQYF
TGTGCCAGCAGCACCGGGACAGGGAGATCCACAGATACGCAGTATTTT
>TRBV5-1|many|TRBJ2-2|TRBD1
CASSGGTGKASGELFF
TGCGCCAGCAGCGGCGGGACAGGGAAGGCGTCCGGGGAGCTGTTTTTT
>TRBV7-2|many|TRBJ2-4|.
CASSPSLVAKNIQYF
TGTGCCAGCAGCCCCTCCCTTGTAGCCAAAAACATTCAGTACTTC
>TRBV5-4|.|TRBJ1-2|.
CASSLSGSGDGYTF
TGTGCCAGCAGCTTGTCAGGGTCCGGGGATGGCTACACCTTC
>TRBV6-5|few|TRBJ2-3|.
CASSSRVVATDTQYF
TGTGCCAGCAGTTCCAGGGTTGTCGCGACAGATACGCAGTATTTT
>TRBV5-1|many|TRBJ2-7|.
CASSSTREQYF
TGCGCCAGCAGCTCGACGCGGGAGCAGTACTTC
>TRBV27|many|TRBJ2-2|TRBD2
CASVTGGLSTGELFF
TGTGCCAGCGTAACGGGGGGGCTGAGCACCGGGGAGCTGTTTTTT
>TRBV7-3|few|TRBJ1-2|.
CASSSGPGNYGYTF
TGTGCCAGCAGCTCAGGACCGGGGAATTATGGCTACACCTTC
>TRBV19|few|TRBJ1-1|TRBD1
CASSITGGGVNTEAFF
TGTGCCAGTAGTATTACAGGGGGGGGTGTGAACACTGAAGCTTTCTTT
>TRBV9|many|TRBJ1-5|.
CASSRSPEQPQHF
TGTGCCAGCAGCCGAAGCCCCGAACAGCCCCAGCATTTT
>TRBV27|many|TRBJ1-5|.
CASRGTVDPLWHF
TGTGCCAGCAGGGGTACCGTGGACCCGTTGTGGCATTTT
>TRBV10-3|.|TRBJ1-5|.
CAISESGDNQPQHF
TGTGCCATCAGTGAGTCAGGGGACAATCAGCCCCAGCATTTT